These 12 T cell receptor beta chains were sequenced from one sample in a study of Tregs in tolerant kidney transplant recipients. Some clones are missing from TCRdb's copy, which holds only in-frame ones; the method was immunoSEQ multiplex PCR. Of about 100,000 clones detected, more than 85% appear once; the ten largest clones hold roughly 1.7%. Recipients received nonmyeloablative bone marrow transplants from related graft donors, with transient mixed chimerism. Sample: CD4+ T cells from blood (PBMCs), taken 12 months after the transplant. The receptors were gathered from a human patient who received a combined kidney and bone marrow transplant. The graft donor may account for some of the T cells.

The CDR3 region has the DNA TGTGCCAGCAGCGTAGACCCAGTCCCCCAATCACCCCTCCACTTT. It translates to CASSVDPVPQSPLHF. The chain couples TRBV9 to TRBJ1-6, with D unclear. CDR1 and CDR2 (germline): SGDLS, YYNGEE. Trimming shortened V by 0 bases and J by 10 bases, and 14 bases separated the two germline ends. The CDR3 contains 15 residues.

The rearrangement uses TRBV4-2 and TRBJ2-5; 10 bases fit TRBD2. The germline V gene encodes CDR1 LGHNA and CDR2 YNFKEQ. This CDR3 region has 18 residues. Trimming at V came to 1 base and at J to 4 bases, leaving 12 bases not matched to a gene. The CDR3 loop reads CASSQASRASGRRETQYF. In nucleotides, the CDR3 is TGTGCCAGCAGCCAAGCTTCCCGCGCTAGCGGGAGAAGAGAGACCCAGTACTTC.

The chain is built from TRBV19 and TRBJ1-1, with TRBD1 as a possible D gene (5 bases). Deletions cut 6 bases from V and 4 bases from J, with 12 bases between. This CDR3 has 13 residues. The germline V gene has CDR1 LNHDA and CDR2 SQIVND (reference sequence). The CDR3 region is CASSAVGGTEAFF. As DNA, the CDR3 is TGTGCCAGTAGCGCCGTCGGGGGCACTGAAGCTTTCTTT.

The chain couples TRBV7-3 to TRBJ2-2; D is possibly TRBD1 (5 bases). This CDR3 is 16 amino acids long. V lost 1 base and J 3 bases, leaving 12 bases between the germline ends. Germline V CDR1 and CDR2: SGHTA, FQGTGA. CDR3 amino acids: CASSLIGREYTGELFF. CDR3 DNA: TGTGCCAGCAGCTTAATTGGCAGGGAATACACCGGGGAGCTGTTTTTT.

The CDR3 reads CASSLGWEDPYEQYF. Written as DNA, the CDR3 is TGTGCCAGCAGCCTCGGGTGGGAGGACCCCTACGAGCAGTACTTC. The gene calls are TRBV5-6 and TRBJ2-7, with D possibly matching TRBD2 (6 bases). Germline-derived CDR1 and CDR2 are SGHDT and YYEEEE. V shed 4 bases and J shed 2 bases, with 16 bases lying between them. CDR3 length: 15 amino acids.

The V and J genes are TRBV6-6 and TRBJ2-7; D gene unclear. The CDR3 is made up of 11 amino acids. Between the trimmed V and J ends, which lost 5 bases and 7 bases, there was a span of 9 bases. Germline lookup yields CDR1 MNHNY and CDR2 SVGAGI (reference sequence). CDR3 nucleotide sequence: TGTGCCAGCAGTATGAGGTCAGAGCAGTACTTC. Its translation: CASSMRSEQYF.

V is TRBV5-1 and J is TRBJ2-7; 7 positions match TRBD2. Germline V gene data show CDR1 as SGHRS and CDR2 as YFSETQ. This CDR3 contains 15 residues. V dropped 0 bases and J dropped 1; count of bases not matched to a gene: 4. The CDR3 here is CASSLVGGDSYEQYF. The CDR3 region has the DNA TGCGCCAGCAGCTTGGTGGGGGGGGATTCCTACGAGCAGTACTTC.

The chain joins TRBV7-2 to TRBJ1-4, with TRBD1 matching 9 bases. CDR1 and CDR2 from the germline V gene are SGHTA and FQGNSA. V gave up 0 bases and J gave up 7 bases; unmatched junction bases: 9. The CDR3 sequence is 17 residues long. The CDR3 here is CASSLALTGTGSEKLFF. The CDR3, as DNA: TGTGCCAGCAGCTTAGCCCTAACGGGGACAGGGAGTGAAAAACTGTTTTTT.

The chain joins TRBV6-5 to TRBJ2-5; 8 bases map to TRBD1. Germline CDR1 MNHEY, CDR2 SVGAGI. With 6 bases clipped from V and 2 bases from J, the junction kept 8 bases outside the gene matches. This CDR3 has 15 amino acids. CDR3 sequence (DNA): TGTGCCAGCAGCCAACAGGGGGAGCGACAAGAGACCCAGTACTTC. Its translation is CASSQQGERQETQYF.

CDR3 loop: CASMRSLGGYTF. In nucleotides, the CDR3 is TGTGCCAGCATGCGGTCCTTAGGTGGCTACACCTTC. The chain is built from TRBV6-6 and TRBJ1-2; D is unresolved. The CDR3 extends over 12 amino acids. The V end was cut by 7 bases, the J end by 7 bases, with 13 bases between. Germline values: CDR1 MNHNY, CDR2 SVGAGI (reference sequence).

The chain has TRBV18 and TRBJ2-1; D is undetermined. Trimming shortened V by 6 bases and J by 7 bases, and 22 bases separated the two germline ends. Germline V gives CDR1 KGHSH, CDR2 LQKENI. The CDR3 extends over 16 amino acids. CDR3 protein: CASSLVRGVGVNEQFF. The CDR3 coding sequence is TGTGCCAGCTCGCTCGTCCGCGGCGTCGGCGTAAATGAGCAGTTCTTC. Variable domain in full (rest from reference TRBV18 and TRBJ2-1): NAGVMQNPRHLVRRRGQEARLRCSPMKGHSHVYWYRQLPEEGLKFMVYLQKENIIDESGMPKERFSAEFPKEGPSILRIQQVVRGDSAAYFCASSLVRGVGVNEQFFGPGTRLTVL.

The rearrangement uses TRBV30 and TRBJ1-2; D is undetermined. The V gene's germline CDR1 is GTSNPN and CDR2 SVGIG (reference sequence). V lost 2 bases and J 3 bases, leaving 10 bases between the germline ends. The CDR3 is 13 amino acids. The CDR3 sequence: CAWSIVDHYGYTF. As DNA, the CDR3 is TGTGCCTGGAGTATAGTAGATCACTATGGCTACACCTTC.